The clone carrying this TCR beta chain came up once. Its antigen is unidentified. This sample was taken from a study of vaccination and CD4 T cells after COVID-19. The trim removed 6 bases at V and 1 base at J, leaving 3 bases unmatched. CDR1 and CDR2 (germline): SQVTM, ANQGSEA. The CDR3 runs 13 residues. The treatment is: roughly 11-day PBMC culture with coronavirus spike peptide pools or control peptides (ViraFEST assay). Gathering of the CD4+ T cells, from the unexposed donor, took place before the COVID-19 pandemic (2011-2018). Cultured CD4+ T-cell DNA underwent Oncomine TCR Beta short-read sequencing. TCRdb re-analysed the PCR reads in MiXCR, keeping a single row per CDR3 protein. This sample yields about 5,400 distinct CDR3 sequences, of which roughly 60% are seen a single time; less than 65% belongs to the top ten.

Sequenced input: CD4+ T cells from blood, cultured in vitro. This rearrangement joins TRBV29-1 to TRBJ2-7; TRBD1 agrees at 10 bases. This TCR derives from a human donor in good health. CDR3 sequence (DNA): TGCAGCGTGGGGACAGGGGAGTCCTACGAGCAGTACTTC. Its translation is CSVGTGESYEQYF.